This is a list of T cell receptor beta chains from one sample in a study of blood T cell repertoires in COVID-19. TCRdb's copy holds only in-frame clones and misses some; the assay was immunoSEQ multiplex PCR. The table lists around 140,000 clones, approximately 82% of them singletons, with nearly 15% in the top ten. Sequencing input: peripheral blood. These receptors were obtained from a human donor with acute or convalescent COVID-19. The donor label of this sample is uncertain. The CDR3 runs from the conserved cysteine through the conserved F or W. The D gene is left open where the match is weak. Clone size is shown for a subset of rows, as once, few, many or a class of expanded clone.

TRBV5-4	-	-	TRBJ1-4	TGTGCCAGCAGCTTGTCCGCGGGGGCTAATGAAAAACTGTTTTTT	CASSLSAGANEKLFF
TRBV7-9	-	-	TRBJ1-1	TGTGCCAGCGGAAATGAAGGCGGGACTGAAGCTTTCTTT	CASGNEGGTEAFF
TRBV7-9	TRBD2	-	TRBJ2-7	TGTGCCAGCAGCTTAGTTGCGGGAGGCCGGAGCGAGCAGTACTTC	CASSLVAGGRSEQYF
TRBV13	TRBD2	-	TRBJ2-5	TGTGCCAGCAGCCGCCTCCGGACTAGCGGGGGGGAACAGACCCAGTACTTC	CASSRLRTSGGEQTQYF
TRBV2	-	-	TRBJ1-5	TGTGCCAGCAGTGAAATGCGGGGACGGCCCCAGCATTTT	CASSEMRGRPQHF
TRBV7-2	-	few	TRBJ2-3	TGTGCCAGCAGCTTAATCGCCTACACAGATACGCAGTATTTT	CASSLIAYTDTQYF
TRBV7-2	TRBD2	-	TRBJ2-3	TGTGCCAGCAGCTTAGTCCCACAGCGGGGGCGATCCACAGATACGCAGTATTTT	CASSLVPQRGRSTDTQYF
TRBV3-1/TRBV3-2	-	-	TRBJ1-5	TGTGCCAGCAGCCGAGGAGGCAATCAGCCCCAGCATTTT	CASSRGGNQPQHF
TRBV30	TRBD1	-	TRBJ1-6	TGTGCCTGGAGGTGGATGGGACAGGTTAATTCACCCCTCCACTTT	CAWRWMGQVNSPLHF
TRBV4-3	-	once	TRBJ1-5	TGCGCCAGCAGCCAAGAACTCACCGGGACTGTCAGCAATCAGCCCCAGCATTTT	CASSQELTGTVSNQPQHF
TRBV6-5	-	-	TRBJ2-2	TGTGCCAGTTGGGAGTACACCGGGGAGCTGTTTTTT	CASWEYTGELFF
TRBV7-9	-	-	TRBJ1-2	TGTGCCAGCAGCTTATCAGAATCTTATGGCTACACCTTC	CASSLSESYGYTF
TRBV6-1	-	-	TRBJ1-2	TGTGCCAGCAGTGAAACTTACTATGGCTACACCTTC	CASSETYYGYTF
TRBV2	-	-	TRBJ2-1	TGTGCCAGCAGTGAAGCGCGTAGCGGCCGGGGTGAGCAGTTCTTC	CASSEARSGRGEQFF
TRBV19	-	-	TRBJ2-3	TGTGCCAGTAGCGTAAGTTTCGGTGATACGCAGTATTTT	CASSVSFGDTQYF
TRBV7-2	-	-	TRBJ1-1	TGTGCCAGCAGCCCCGACATGAACACTGAAGCTTTCTTT	CASSPDMNTEAFF
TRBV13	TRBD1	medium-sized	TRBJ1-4	TGTGCCAGCAGCTTAGGCGACAGGGTATATGAAAAACTGTTTTTT	CASSLGDRVYEKLFF
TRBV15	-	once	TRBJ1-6	TGTGCCACCGGCAAAGGGGCTAATTCACCCCTCCACTTT	CATGKGANSPLHF
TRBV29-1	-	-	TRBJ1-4	TGCAGCACCCGCTCGACAGCGCCAGGGGAACTGTTTTTT	CSTRSTAPGELFF
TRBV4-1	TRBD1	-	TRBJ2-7	TGCGCCAGCAGCCAAGAATCCCCGGACAGGGGGGGCGAGCAGTACTTC	CASSQESPDRGGEQYF
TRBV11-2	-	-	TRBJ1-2	TGTGCCAGCAGCTTTAATCAGGGGAGCGGCTACACCTTC	CASSFNQGSGYTF
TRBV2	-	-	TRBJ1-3	TGTGCCAGCAGCGCCCAAATGCTAATCTCTGGAAACACCATATATTTT	CASSAQMLISGNTIYF
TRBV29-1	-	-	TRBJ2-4	TGCAGCGCCACGGGGATAGCCAAAAACATTCAGTACTTC	CSATGIAKNIQYF